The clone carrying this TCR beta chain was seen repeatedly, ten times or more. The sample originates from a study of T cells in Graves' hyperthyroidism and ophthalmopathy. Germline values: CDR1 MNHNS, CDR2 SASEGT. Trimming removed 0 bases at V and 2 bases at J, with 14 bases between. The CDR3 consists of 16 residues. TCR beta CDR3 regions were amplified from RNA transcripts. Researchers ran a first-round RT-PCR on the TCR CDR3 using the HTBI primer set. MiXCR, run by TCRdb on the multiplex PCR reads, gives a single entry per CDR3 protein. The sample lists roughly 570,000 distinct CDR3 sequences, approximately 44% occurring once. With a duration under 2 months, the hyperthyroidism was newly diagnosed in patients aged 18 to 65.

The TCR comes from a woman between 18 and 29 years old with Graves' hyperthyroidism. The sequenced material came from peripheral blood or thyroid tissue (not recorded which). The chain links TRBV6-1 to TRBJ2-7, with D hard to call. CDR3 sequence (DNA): TGTGCCAGCAGTGAAGCCAGTGACAAGACCGCCTACGAGCAGTACTTC. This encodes CASSEASDKTAYEQYF.